This T cell receptor (beta chain) emerged from a study of T-cell memory formation after mild COVID-19. Study as a whole: TCR clusters showed largely donor specificity. Overall study results and limits: Detection of some responders pre-infection suggested pre-existing cross-reactive memory T cells participated. Clones contracting across day 15 to 85 had a balanced CD4/CD8 profile; later expanding clones leaned CD4+.

Deletions cut 1 base from V and 4 bases from J, with 13 bases between. The CDR3 runs 15 residues. Germline lookup yields CDR1 KGHSH and CDR2 LQKENI. A few counts support this clonotype. Its antigen is still unknown. The TCR alpha and TCR beta cDNA libraries, bearing sample barcodes and UMIs, were generated by 5'RACE using constant-segment primers. In TCRdb, the 5' RACE reads were re-called with MiXCR into one record per CDR3 protein. The sample yields 350,000 to 500,000 distinct CDR3 sequences, 20% seen once. Source material: PBMCs or a T cell subset sorted from them (not recorded which). This clonotype was obtained from an adult woman who had mild COVID-19 (a few samples of this study predate the infection). Cell type and time point are not known. The genes are TRBV18 and TRBJ1-2; D is perhaps TRBD1 (5 bases). CDR3 in DNA: TGTGCCAGCTCACCACAGGTTGGGACGGGCTATGGCTACACCTTC. It encodes CASSPQVGTGYGYTF.